This T cell receptor beta chain is from a study of blood T cell repertoires in COVID-19. This CDR3 region has 14 residues. V gave up 1 base and J gave up 4 bases; unmatched junction bases: 4. Germline loops: CDR1 GTSNPN, CDR2 SVGIG (reference sequence). Under the authors' procedure: Scientists estimated how many nucleated cells there were by amplifying reference gene primers. Using immunoSEQ multiplex PCR, the repertoire was profiled, and TCRdb retains in-frame clones only, with some absent. The V and J calls and clone size were taken over from that table, and D and trimming were inferred from the DNA. Found here are hundreds of thousands of clones, under 90% of them singletons; the top ten hold more than 1.5%.

The chain has TRBV30 and TRBJ1-2; 9 nucleotides align to TRBD1. The specimen sequenced was PBMCs or T cells enriched from blood (not recorded which). The TCR sequence derives from a man aged 35-49 years who had recovered from COVID-19. The CDR3 sequence is CAWSEGQGIYGYTF. The CDR3 nucleotides are TGTGCCTGGAGTGAAGGACAGGGGATCTATGGCTACACCTTC.